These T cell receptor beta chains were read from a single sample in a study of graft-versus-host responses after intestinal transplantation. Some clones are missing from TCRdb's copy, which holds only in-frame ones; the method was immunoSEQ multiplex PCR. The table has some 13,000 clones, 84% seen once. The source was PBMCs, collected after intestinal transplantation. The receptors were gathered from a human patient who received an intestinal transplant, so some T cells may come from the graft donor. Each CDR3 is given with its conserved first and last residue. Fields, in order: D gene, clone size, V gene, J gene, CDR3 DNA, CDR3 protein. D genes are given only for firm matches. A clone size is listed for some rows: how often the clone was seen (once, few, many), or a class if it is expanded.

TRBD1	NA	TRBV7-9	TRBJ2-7	TGTGCCAGCAGCCGACCGGGACAGGGACATCCTGGCGAGCAGTACTTC	CASSRPGQGHPGEQYF
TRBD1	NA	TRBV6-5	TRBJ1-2	TGTGCCAGCAGCCAAGGACAGGGGGGTGGCTACACCTTC	CASSQGQGGGYTF
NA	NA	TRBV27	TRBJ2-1	TGTGCCAGCAAGCAATCCAGCGGGCCCACACAGTCTTTGTACAATGAGCAGTTCTTC	CASKQSSGPTQSLYNEQFF
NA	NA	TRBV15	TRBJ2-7	TGTGCCACCAGCCCAGACCGGGACTTGGGGGGCGAGCAGTACTTC	CATSPDRDLGGEQYF
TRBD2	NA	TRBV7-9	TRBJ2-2	TGTGCCAGCAGCGAGAGGGGAGGGGCCGGGGAGCTGTTTTTT	CASSERGGAGELFF
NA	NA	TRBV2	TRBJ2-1	TGTGCCAGCAGCTATTACAATGAGCAGTTCTTC	CASSYYNEQFF
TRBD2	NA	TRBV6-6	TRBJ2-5	TGTGCCAGCAGTTTCCCCCATCGACTAGCGGCAAAGTACTTC	CASSFPHRLAAKYF
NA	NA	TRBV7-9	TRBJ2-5	TGTGCCAGCAGCTTAGGGGGACCAGGGGAGACCCAGTACTTC	CASSLGGPGETQYF
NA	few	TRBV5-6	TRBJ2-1	TGTGCCAGCAGCTTGACTTACCTCAATGAGCAGTTCTTC	CASSLTYLNEQFF
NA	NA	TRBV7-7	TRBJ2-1	TGTGCTAGCAGCCGTTCGAGCGTGGGGAATGAGCAGTTCTTC	CASSRSSVGNEQFF
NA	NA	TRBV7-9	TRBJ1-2	TGTGCCAGCAGCTTAGGTATAGGCCCCTATGGCTACACCTTC	CASSLGIGPYGYTF